This T cell receptor beta chain originates from a study of blood T cell repertoires in COVID-19. Study as a whole: PBMCs, B-cell-depleted T cells, or T cells provided the cDNA or gDNA that made up the material.

Data came from immunoSEQ multiplex PCR; TCRdb stores just in-frame clones and leaves some out. This sample has about 130,000 clones, with around 79% found just once. In germline, CDR1 is MNHNS, CDR2 SASEGT. This CDR3 has 15 amino acids. Between the trimmed V and J ends, which lost 1 base and 7 bases, there was a span of 13 bases. The TCR comes from a woman aged 65 to 85 with COVID-19, enrolled during active disease. The rearrangement uses TRBV6-1 and TRBJ1-4; no definite D call. Sequenced material: peripheral blood. Here the CDR3 reads CASSEDQALGEKLFF. As DNA, the CDR3 is TGTGCCAGCAGTGAAGATCAGGCACTAGGTGAAAAACTGTTTTTT.